This entry lists 25 T cell receptor beta chains sequenced from one sample in a study of T cell responses to AZD1222 COVID-19 vaccine. TCRdb keeps only in-frame clones here, not all; method: immunoSEQ multiplex PCR. The data show 120,000 to 150,000 clones, approximately 94% seen once. The specimen was peripheral blood, collected on day 0 of AZD1222 vaccination. The receptors here all came from an adult in good health.

This rearrangement joins TRBV9 to TRBJ2-3; no firm D call. The CDR3 runs to 12 residues. The germline gives CDR1 SGDLS, CDR2 YYNGEE. Deletions cut 0 bases from V and 5 bases from J, with 4 bases between. The CDR3 protein is CASSVAEDTQYF. The CDR3 DNA is TGTGCCAGCAGCGTAGCTGAAGATACGCAGTATTTT.

The J gene is TRBJ1-6, the V gene TRBV30; no reliable D call. Germline assignment: CDR1 GTSNPN and CDR2 SVGIG (reference sequence). Trimming shortened V by 0 bases and J by 9 bases, and 3 bases separated the two germline ends. The CDR3 is 11 residues long. The CDR3 reads CAWSVVSPLHF. DNA of the CDR3: TGTGCCTGGAGTGTAGTTTCACCCCTCCACTTT.

The chain employs TRBV5-1 and TRBJ2-3; TRBD1 agrees at 7 bases. CDR3 size: 14 residues. CDR1 and CDR2 (germline): SGHRS, YFSETQ. Trimming removed 0 bases from V and 5 bases from J; junction bases left unmatched: 3. CDR3 loop: CASSLGRGQDTQYF. The CDR3 DNA follows: TGCGCCAGCAGCTTGGGTAGGGGGCAAGATACGCAGTATTTT.

This clone is categorized as medium-sized. The chain is built from TRBV2 and TRBJ2-1, with D hard to call. Germline loops: CDR1 SNHLY, CDR2 FYNNEI. The CDR3 has 14 residues. With 0 bases removed from V and 6 bases from J, the gap between germline ends came to 9 bases. CDR3 nucleotide sequence: TGTGCCAGCAGTGAAGCGACCCGTCTCAATGAGCAGTTCTTC. It encodes CASSEATRLNEQFF.

The chain is built from TRBV7-9 and TRBJ1-3; D unresolved. There are 12 residues in the CDR3. V was pared by 5 bases and J by 4 bases, with 6 bases between. The germline V gene encodes CDR1 SEHNR and CDR2 FQNEAQ (reference sequence). In nucleotides, the CDR3 is TGTGCCAGCAGCACAAGGGGAAACACCATATATTTT. Its protein is CASSTRGNTIYF.

J is TRBJ2-7 and V is TRBV5-4; TRBD1 agrees at 9 bases. V lost 2 bases, J lost 0 bases, and 6 bases stayed unmatched. Germline assignment: CDR1 SGHNT and CDR2 YYREEE (reference sequence). The CDR3 consists of 16 residues. The CDR3 region has the DNA TGTGCCAGCAGCTTATCGGGACAGGGAGTCTCCTACGAGCAGTACTTC. Translation: CASSLSGQGVSYEQYF.

The chain recombines TRBV18 with TRBJ1-1; unclear D gene. V was shortened by 0 bases and J by 4 bases, with 9 bases between the two germline ends. The CDR3 totals 14 residues. Per germline, CDR1 KGHSH and CDR2 LQKENI. This chain's CDR3 is CASSPPLRGTEAFF. CDR3 DNA sequence: TGTGCCAGCTCACCACCGTTAAGAGGCACTGAAGCTTTCTTT.

J is TRBJ2-1 and V is TRBV7-2; 10 positions agree with TRBD1. V was pared by 6 bases and J by 8 bases, with 10 bases of the junction left unmatched. Germline CDR1 SGHTA, CDR2 FQGNSA. The CDR3 loop spans 15 amino acids. The CDR3 coding sequence is TGTGCCAGCAGAGTTGCCGGGACAGGGGAGTATGAGCAGTTCTTC. Its translation is CASRVAGTGEYEQFF.

This clone was observed once. The chain uses TRBV18 and TRBJ2-1; D is tentatively TRBD1 or TRBD2 (5 bases each). Trimming took off 3 bases at V and 3 bases at J, with 9 bases between the two ends. Germline CDR1 reads KGHSH; CDR2 reads LQKENI. This CDR3 is built from 14 residues. Here the CDR3 reads CASSPQGVYNEQFF. CDR3 DNA: TGTGCCAGCTCACCTCAGGGAGTCTACAATGAGCAGTTCTTC.

The gene calls are TRBV6-5 and TRBJ1-2; a weak D match, TRBD1 (5 bases). Between the trimmed V and J ends, which lost 7 bases and 4 bases, there was a span of 13 bases. Germline lookup yields CDR1 MNHEY and CDR2 SVGAGI. The CDR3 extends over 13 amino acids. CDR3 residues: CASTPSQGYGYTF. The DNA for the CDR3 is TGTGCCAGCACCCCTTCCCAGGGCTATGGCTACACCTTC.

This rearrangement joins TRBV3-1 (or the pseudogene TRBV3-2) to TRBJ2-1; 7 nucleotides agree with TRBD2. The CDR3 is 14 residues long. Germline CDR1 and CDR2: LGHDT and YNNKEL (reference sequence). The V gene end was trimmed by 1 base and the J gene end by 8 bases; junction bases not matched to a gene: 5. The CDR3 DNA sequence: TGTGCCAGCAGCCAAGGGGGGGGAACCGATGAGCAGTTCTTC. It translates to CASSQGGGTDEQFF.

The V gene is TRBV7-9, the J gene TRBJ1-4; 8 bases fit TRBD1. Germline CDR1 SEHNR, CDR2 FQNEAQ (reference sequence). V lost 5 bases, J lost 8 bases, and 13 bases stayed unmatched. CDR3 length: 16 residues. The CDR3 DNA sequence: TGTGCCAGCAGCCCCATCGAGACAGGGGACTACGAAAAACTGTTTTTT. As protein: CASSPIETGDYEKLFF.

The chain employs TRBV7-9 and TRBJ1-5; TRBD1 matches 8 bases. With 5 bases clipped from V and 6 bases from J, the junction kept 9 bases outside the gene matches. CDR3 length: 15 residues. Germline loops: CDR1 SEHNR, CDR2 FQNEAQ (reference sequence). The CDR3 DNA follows: TGTGCCAGCAGCCCGGAAACAGGGGGAGGTCAGCCCCAGCATTTT. Translating gives CASSPETGGGQPQHF.

The chain has TRBV5-5 and TRBJ1-2; TRBD1 agrees at 10 bases. CDR3 size: 13 residues. Germline loops: CDR1 SGHKS, CDR2 YYEKEE (reference sequence). After removal of 4 bases from V and 6 bases from J, the junction contained 3 bases not matched to a gene. In DNA form, the CDR3 reads TGTGCCAGCAGCGGAGGACAGGGGGATGGCTACACCTTC. As protein: CASSGGQGDGYTF.

The chain couples TRBV5-1 to TRBJ1-3; tentatively, D is TRBD1 (6 bases). Trimming left V 4 bases short and J 1 base short, with 15 bases between. The V gene's germline CDR1 is SGHRS and CDR2 YFSETQ. The CDR3 spans 16 residues. The DNA of the CDR3 is TGCGCCAGCAGCAGGGGGGGCCCCGGATCTGGAAACACCATATATTTT. Protein: CASSRGGPGSGNTIYF.

The genes are TRBV5-4 and TRBJ2-2; 10 bases agree with TRBD2. Germline V gives CDR1 SGHNT, CDR2 YYREEE (reference sequence). The CDR3 length is 16 residues. V lost 5 bases, J lost 0 bases, and 4 bases stayed unmatched. The CDR3, as DNA: TGTGCCAGCAGTTACCTAGCGGGGGCGAACACCGGGGAGCTGTTTTTT. Amino acids: CASSYLAGANTGELFF.

The DNA of the CDR3 is TGTGCCAGCAGCTTATTTCCCAAGCGGAGCTCCTACAATGAGCAGTTCTTC. Protein product: CASSLFPKRSSYNEQFF. The chain carries TRBV7-9 and TRBJ2-1; D may be TRBD2 (5 bases). This CDR3 comprises 17 residues. V was clipped by 2 bases and J by 0 bases, with 14 bases between them. From germline, CDR1 is SEHNR and CDR2 FQNEAQ (reference sequence).

This chain uses TRBV18 with TRBJ1-1, with D possibly being TRBD1 (6 bases). There are 14 residues in the CDR3. V was cut by 6 bases and J by 5 bases, with 16 bases left in between. The germline gives CDR1 KGHSH, CDR2 LQKENI. The CDR3 is CASSLVGGQTEAFF. The CDR3 nucleotides read TGTGCCAGCTCCCTGGTTGGAGGACAGACTGAAGCTTTCTTT.

V gene TRBV19 combines with J gene TRBJ1-1; tentatively, D is TRBD1 (5 bases). Germline-derived CDR1 and CDR2 are LNHDA and SQIVND (reference sequence). CDR3 length equals 15 residues. Trimming took off 6 bases at V and 2 bases at J, with 16 bases between the two ends. CDR3 nucleotides: TGTGCCAGTAGGGGATTGGGACGGGTAAACACTGAAGCTTTCTTT. This encodes CASRGLGRVNTEAFF.

This clone was detected a few times. The chain is built from TRBV5-1 and TRBJ2-7; D perhaps matches TRBD2 (6 bases). This CDR3 region has 14 residues. From germline, CDR1 is SGHRS and CDR2 YFSETQ. Trimming pared 0 bases from V and 2 bases from J, leaving 9 bases between. The CDR3 DNA is TGCGCCAGCAGCTTGGAGCCTAGCGCCTACGAGCAGTACTTC. It translates to CASSLEPSAYEQYF. Full variable domain (missing parts from reference TRBV5-1 and TRBJ2-7): KAGVTQTPRYLIKTRGQQVTLSCSPISGHRSVSWYQQTPGQGLQFLFEYFSETQRNKGNFPGRFSGRQFSNSRSEMNVSTLELGDSALYLCASSLEPSAYEQYFGPGTRLTVT.

The V and J genes are TRBV27 and TRBJ2-1, with D unresolved. V lost 3 bases to trimming and J lost 0 bases, with 9 bases between them. This CDR3 has 15 residues. The V gene's germline CDR1 is MNHEY and CDR2 SMNVEV (reference sequence). The CDR3 sequence is CASSFSLTSYNEQFF. For the CDR3, the DNA is TGTGCCAGCAGTTTTTCTCTCACCTCCTACAATGAGCAGTTCTTC.

Turning to this clone: An end of the junction does not agree with germline; a read error may underlie this. The rearrangement uses TRBV4-1 and TRBJ2-7, with D perhaps given as TRBD1 or TRBD2 (6 bases each). Germline loops: CDR1 MGHRA, CDR2 YSYEKL. This CDR3 is 16 amino acids long. The DNA for the CDR3 is TGCGCCAGCAGCCAAGCCGGGGGCATGCTTACGAGCAGTGGGTCCTTC. Translated, it gives CASSQAGGMLTSSGSF.

V is TRBV4-1 and J is TRBJ1-2; no clear D gene. This CDR3 has 15 residues. Germline V lookup: CDR1 MGHRA, CDR2 YSYEKL. The V end was cut by 7 bases, the J end by 3 bases, with 18 bases between. CDR3: CASIRDVGIDYGYTF. The CDR3 nucleotides are TGCGCCAGCATACGGGATGTGGGGATTGACTATGGCTACACCTTC.

V usage is TRBV7-3 and J usage is TRBJ2-1, with TRBD2 identical over 13 bases. Germline V CDR1 and CDR2: SGHTA, FQGTGA. The CDR3 is made up of 16 amino acids. V trimming: 4 bases; J trimming: 8 bases; junction bases outside the gene matches: 8. CDR3 residues: CASSSNAGLAGHEQFF. The CDR3 DNA sequence: TGTGCCAGCAGCTCAAACGCGGGACTAGCGGGGCATGAGCAGTTCTTC.

V usage is TRBV10-2 and J usage is TRBJ2-2; 10 positions agree with TRBD2. This CDR3 is built from 18 residues. Germline CDR1 reads WSHSY; CDR2 reads SAAADI. V was clipped by 1 base and J by 0 bases; unmatched bases: 5. The CDR3 loop is CASSEYPSGRTNTGELFF. The CDR3 DNA reads TGCGCCAGCAGTGAGTATCCTAGCGGGAGAACGAACACCGGGGAGCTGTTTTTT.